What follows are 23 T cell receptor beta chains derived from one specimen sequenced in a study of blood T cell repertoires in COVID-19 (dated by TCRdb to about 2020). Libraries were constructed by the immunoSEQ multiplex PCR assay. TCRdb carries this immuneACCESS record with in-frame sequences only. Its versions omit some clonotypes, under half of them owing to an unresolved V gene in the studies checked, with the rest unexplained. The sample records about 88,000 clones, 88% of which are singletons. Jointly, the top ten make up about 2.9% of the sample. The sequenced sample consisted of peripheral blood. These receptors came from a woman aged 80 or over with acute or convalescent COVID-19.

The genes are TRBV30 and TRBJ1-3, with D perhaps matching TRBD1 (5 bases). V dropped 0 bases and J dropped 3 bases, with 12 bases sitting between them. This CDR3 has 15 amino acids. CDR1 is GTSNPN and CDR2 is SVGIG in the germline V gene (reference sequence). DNA for the CDR3: TGTGCCTGGAGTGTACATTCAGGGATTGGAAACACCATATATTTT. Protein sequence: CAWSVHSGIGNTIYF.

This chain links TRBV6-5 with TRBJ2-7, with TRBD1 matching 12 bases. The CDR3 consists of 14 residues. J gave up 6 bases and V 5 bases, and 5 bases lay outside the gene matches. CDR1 MNHEY and CDR2 SVGAGI come from the germline V gene. The CDR3 here is CASSIGTGGIEQYF. The CDR3 DNA reads as TGTGCCAGCAGTATCGGGACAGGGGGCATCGAGCAGTACTTC.

V is TRBV6-5 and J is TRBJ1-1, with unresolved D. Trimming pared 8 bases from V and 0 bases from J, leaving 10 bases between. Germline V gene lookup returns CDR1 MNHEY and CDR2 SVGAGI. CDR3 size: 13 residues. The CDR3 loop is CASRLYMNTEAFF. CDR3 DNA: TGTGCCAGCCGACTCTACATGAACACTGAAGCTTTCTTT.

This chain uses TRBV11-1 with TRBJ2-1; TRBD2 agrees at 11 bases. The CDR3 totals 16 residues. V lost 5 bases and J lost 3; bases outside the gene matches: 6. Germline V CDR1 and CDR2: SGHAT, FQDESV (reference sequence). DNA for the CDR3: TGTGCCAGCAGCCGTAGCGGGGGGGCCGTCTACAATGAGCAGTTCTTC. Amino acid sequence: CASSRSGGAVYNEQFF.

The J gene is TRBJ1-2, the V gene TRBV7-9, with no clear D. Trimming shortened V by 1 base and J by 8 bases, and 11 bases separated the two germline ends. The V gene's germline CDR1 is SEHNR and CDR2 FQNEAQ (reference sequence). The CDR3 contains 13 residues. The DNA for the CDR3 is TGTGCCAGCAGCTTAGGCGGGGTACGAGGCTACACCTTC. It translates to CASSLGGVRGYTF.

CDR3 residues: CASRQGGGYTF. CDR3 in DNA: TGTGCCAGTAGACAGGGGGGAGGCTACACCTTC. This chain joins TRBV6-6 and TRBJ1-2, with TRBD1 matching over 9 bases. The trim removed 9 bases at V and 8 bases at J, leaving 4 bases unmatched. From germline, CDR1 is MNHNY and CDR2 SVGAGI (reference sequence). The CDR3 runs 11 residues.

The chain joins TRBV11-2 to TRBJ1-2; the D gene is possibly TRBD1 (5 bases). This CDR3 is built from 14 residues. V was clipped by 1 base and J by 2 bases, with 8 bases between them. Germline lookup yields CDR1 SGHAT and CDR2 FQNNGV. The CDR3 region is CASSLAPGNYGYTF. The DNA for the CDR3 is TGTGCCAGCAGCTTAGCACCAGGGAACTATGGCTACACCTTC.

The V gene is TRBV28, the J gene TRBJ1-5; D gene uncertain. Germline assignment: CDR1 MDHEN and CDR2 SYDVKM. Trimming cost V 5 bases and J 11 bases, with 13 bases left between them. This CDR3 contains 12 residues. The CDR3 spells CASSPLRLAQHF. The DNA for the CDR3 is TGTGCCAGCAGTCCCCTCCGGTTGGCCCAGCATTTT.

This clone was recorded only once. The chain employs TRBV5-1 and TRBJ2-3; D possibly corresponds to TRBD1 (6 bases). The length of the CDR3 is 14 residues. Germline CDR1 reads SGHRS; CDR2 reads YFSETQ. V was pared by 2 bases and J by 2 bases, with 9 bases between. The DNA of the CDR3 is TGCGCCAGCAGCTTAACAGGGACCACAGATACGCAGTATTTT. It specifies CASSLTGTTDTQYF. Looking up the rest from reference TRBV5-1 and TRBJ2-3 gives the full variable domain: KAGVTQTPRYLIKTRGQQVTLSCSPISGHRSVSWYQQTPGQGLQFLFEYFSETQRNKGNFPGRFSGRQFSNSRSEMNVSTLELGDSALYLCASSLTGTTDTQYFGPGTRLTVL.

This clone appeared a single time. This chain joins TRBV7-6 and TRBJ2-1, with 9 bases aligning to TRBD2. The CDR3 sequence is 15 residues long. Looked up from germline, CDR1 is SGHVS and CDR2 is FNYEAQ. Trimming removed 1 base from V and 5 bases from J; junction bases left unmatched: 3. The DNA for the CDR3 is TGTGCCAGCAGCTTAGGAGCGGGAGGCCACAATGAGCAGTTCTTC. Residues: CASSLGAGGHNEQFF. The variable domain in full, with the rest retrieved from reference TRBV7-6 and TRBJ2-1, is GAGVSQSPRYKVTKRGQDVALRCDPISGHVSLYWYRQALGQGPEFLTYFNYEAQQDKSGLPNDRFSAERPEGSISTLTIQRTEQRDSAMYRCASSLGAGGHNEQFFGPGTRLTVL.

The chain links TRBV3-1 (or the pseudogene TRBV3-2) to TRBJ2-5; 10 nucleotides align to TRBD2. Germline values: CDR1 LGHDT, CDR2 YNNKEL (reference sequence). The CDR3 loop spans 15 amino acids. J gave up 5 bases and V 2 bases, and 5 bases lay outside the gene matches. The CDR3 DNA is TGTGCCAGCAGCCAACCCACTAGCGGGGTGGAGACCCAGTACTTC. Protein: CASSQPTSGVETQYF.

The rearrangement joins TRBV18 to TRBJ2-5; D might be TRBD1 (6 bases). The CDR3 length is 14 residues. The germline V and J ends were trimmed by 0 bases and 5 bases, with 10 bases remaining between them. Germline V gene lookup returns CDR1 KGHSH and CDR2 LQKENI. The CDR3 sequence is CASSPPQGGETQYF. The CDR3 DNA follows: TGTGCCAGCTCACCACCACAGGGCGGGGAGACCCAGTACTTC.

The gene calls are TRBV5-1 and TRBJ2-7; 9 bases agree with TRBD2. Germline trimming cut 1 base from V and 2 bases from J; bases unmatched to any gene: 4. This CDR3 comprises 15 residues. Germline V gene sequence: CDR1 SGHRS, CDR2 YFSETQ. CDR3 amino acids: CASSLSLAGTYEQYF. CDR3 sequence (DNA): TGCGCCAGCAGCTTGTCCCTAGCGGGGACCTACGAGCAGTACTTC.

The chain combines TRBV10-3 with TRBJ1-2; 7 positions match TRBD1. The CDR3 length is 15 residues. CDR1 and CDR2 (germline): ENHRY, SYGVKD. Trimming took 4 bases from V and 7 from J; bases not matched to a gene: 12. Here the CDR3 DNA reads TGTGCCATCAGTGCCCGGGACAGCGGGTCGGGTGGCTACACCTTC. Its translation is CAISARDSGSGGYTF.

The CDR3 spells CAIRAGETQYF. For the CDR3, the DNA is TGTGCCATCAGGGCCGGGGAGACCCAGTACTTC. The chain uses TRBV10-3 and TRBJ2-5; D not certain. The germline V gene has CDR1 ENHRY and CDR2 SYGVKD. V was trimmed by 6 bases and J by 5 bases, leaving 7 bases between them. CDR3 size: 11 residues.

The chain uses TRBV2 and TRBJ1-6; 8 bases are shared with TRBD1. Germline-derived CDR1 and CDR2 are SNHLY and FYNNEI. J was trimmed by 8 bases and V by 7 bases; bases with no gene match: 7. The length of the CDR3 is 14 residues. CDR3 sequence reads: CASTTGAGDSPLHF. In DNA, the CDR3 is TGTGCCAGCACGACAGGGGCGGGGGATTCACCCCTCCACTTT.

This clone has a single count. The chain combines TRBV4-2 with TRBJ1-2; D is possibly TRBD1 (5 bases). The germline V and J ends were trimmed by 3 bases and 5 bases, with 16 bases remaining between them. The CDR3 extends over 15 amino acids. Germline lookup yields CDR1 LGHNA and CDR2 YNFKEQ. CDR3 nucleotide sequence: TGTGCCAGCAGCCATAGGGGTGCGGTCGGGTATGGCTACACCTTC. Its translation is CASSHRGAVGYGYTF.

V is TRBV7-2 and J is TRBJ1-5, with 7 bases matching TRBD1. Germline V CDR1 and CDR2: SGHTA, FQGNSA. The CDR3 sequence is 15 residues long. J was trimmed by 5 bases and V by 5 bases; bases with no gene match: 9. CDR3 nucleotide sequence: TGTGCCAGCAGCCCGACAGGGCGGGGATATCAGCCCCAGCATTTT. Translation gives CASSPTGRGYQPQHF.

The chain combines TRBV18 with TRBJ2-7, with 8 bases aligning to TRBD1. V was pared by 0 bases and J by 5 bases, with 9 bases of the junction left unmatched. Germline values: CDR1 KGHSH, CDR2 LQKENI. The CDR3 has 16 residues. CDR3 coding DNA: TGTGCCAGCTCACCACCAGGTAGCCCAGGGGGCAACGAGCAGTACTTC. Translated: CASSPPGSPGGNEQYF.

This chain joins TRBV18 and TRBJ1-5, with 8 nucleotides matching TRBD1. The CDR3 runs 14 residues. From germline, CDR1 is KGHSH and CDR2 LQKENI. J gave up 5 bases and V 5 bases, and 5 bases lay outside the gene matches. The CDR3 sequence is CASSAGQGDQPQHF. The CDR3 nucleotides read TGTGCCAGCTCAGCAGGACAGGGTGATCAGCCCCAGCATTTT. Supplemented by reference TRBV18 and TRBJ1-5, the full variable domain reads NAGVMQNPRHLVRRRGQEARLRCSPMKGHSHVYWYRQLPEEGLKFMVYLQKENIIDESGMPKERFSAEFPKEGPSILRIQQVVRGDSAAYFCASSAGQGDQPQHFGDGTRLSIL.

This chain links TRBV19 with TRBJ1-2; D unclear. The CDR3 contains 12 residues. The germline V gene has CDR1 LNHDA and CDR2 SQIVND (reference sequence). In DNA, the CDR3 is TGTGCAGCAGCCGGGAAGGACTATGGCTACACCTTC. Residues: CAAAGKDYGYTF.

The CDR3 here is CASSVGLAAGELFF. CDR3 coding DNA: TGTGCCAGCAGCGTTGGACTAGCGGCCGGGGAGCTGTTTTTT. The gene calls are TRBV7-9 and TRBJ2-2; TRBD2 matches at 10 bases. Trimming cost V 5 bases and J 6 bases; bases outside gene matches: 3. From germline, CDR1 is SEHNR and CDR2 FQNEAQ (reference sequence). The CDR3 has 14 residues. The full variable domain, completed using reference TRBV7-9 and TRBJ2-2, is DTGVSQNPRHKITKRGQNVTFRCDPISEHNRLYWYRQTLGQGPEFLTYFQNEAQLEKSRLLSDRFSAERPKGSFSTLEIQRTEQGDSAMYLCASSVGLAAGELFFGEGSRLTVL.

The chain employs TRBV3-1 (or the pseudogene TRBV3-2) and TRBJ2-2; 7 nucleotides line up with TRBD1. With 4 bases clipped from V and 2 bases from J, the junction kept 7 bases outside the gene matches. The CDR3 extends over 16 amino acids. The germline CDR1 and CDR2 sequences are LGHDT and YNNKEL (reference sequence). The chain's CDR3 is CASSPRTGGNTGELFF. The DNA for the CDR3 is TGTGCCAGCAGCCCACGGACAGGAGGTAACACCGGGGAGCTGTTTTTT.